This T cell receptor (beta chain) was recovered during a study of post-analysis software for immune sequencing data. Study conclusions and caveats: Four or five TRBV segments, TRBV5-6, TRBV5-1 and TRBV20-1 among them, were found more frequent in patients than controls.

Unique molecular identifiers were present in the TCR beta cDNA libraries. TCRdb redid the calling of the PCR reads with MiXCR, one entry per CDR3 protein. The repertoire includes 750,000 to 950,000 distinct CDR3 sequences, approximately 53% of them detected once, and under 6% sits in the top ten. V was clipped by 6 bases and J by 4 bases; unmatched bases: 9. The V gene's germline CDR1 is MNHEY and CDR2 SMNVEV (reference sequence). This CDR3 comprises 15 residues. Remarks on this clonotype: Antigen: not known.

This chain uses TRBV27 with TRBJ2-7; 10 bases align to TRBD1. The sequencing sample was made of blood. This clonotype originated in a girl aged 5 to 17 with multiple sclerosis. DNA of the CDR3: TGTGCCAGCAGAAAACGGACAGGGGGGGAATACGAGCAGTACTTC. This sequence encodes CASRKRTGGEYEQYF.